The entry below gives a single TCR beta chain sequence along with its context. Antigen unknown. The CDR3 has 16 amino acids. Germline CDR1 reads SGHDN; CDR2 reads FVKESK. The sample is drawn from a study of T cells expressing NK-cell markers. Study as a whole: Cells sorted as CD3+CD56+NKG2C+, CD3+CD56+NKG2C- and CD3+CD56-NKG2C+ T cells supplied the TCR beta repertoires.

One entry per CDR3 protein, without DNA, is what TCRdb gives after re-calling the 5' RACE reads. The sample data list some 150,000 distinct CDR3 sequences. Study-wide findings and caveats: Similarly, these clonotypes led the CD3+CD56-NKG2C+ fraction as well in four donors. A range of about 1.0-8% of CD8+ T cells consisted of dominant NKG2C+ clonotypes in roughly 6 donors.

Specimen: blood T cells: a sorted CD56 or NKG2C T cell subset, CD4+ or CD8+ T cells, or bulk PBMC T cells (not recorded which). This TCR was recovered from a man aged 18 to 35 in good health. The chain has TRBV14 and TRBJ2-7; without DNA, the TCRdb call of TRBD2 cannot be checked. This chain's CDR3 is CASSQDRGTSYYEQYF.